A single sample gave rise to the 3 T cell receptor beta chains below, sequenced in a study of CD8 T cells in ankylosing spondylitis (dated by TCRdb to the late 2010s). Receptor amplification or capture employed 5' RACE. Instrument used: Illumina HiSeq 2500. Starting from the raw public reads, TCRdb applied fastp trimming at Q25, assembled clones with MiXCR and retained in-frame beta chains. Entries are consolidated by CDR3 protein sequence, retaining the most common genes and DNA. The sample data list about 150,000 distinct CDR3 sequences, and over 9.5% of these were observed just once. The ten largest clones represent 4.1% of the sample. Sequencing was performed on blood, either unsorted or a sorted T cell fraction (not recorded which). The receptors were sampled from a female donor with ankylosing spondylitis or in good health (not recorded which).

The table lists this clonotype with many counts. The CDR3 DNA sequence: TGTGCCATCAGTGAGTCGGCAGGCCAAGAGACCCAGTACTTC. It encodes CAISESAGQETQYF. The chain recombines TRBV10-3 with TRBJ2-5; D is unresolved. V was shortened by 0 bases and J by 1 base, with 6 bases between the two germline ends. Germline assignment: CDR1 ENHRY and CDR2 SYGVKD. This CDR3 is built from 14 residues.

The sample holds many counts of this clonotype. The rearrangement links TRBV18 to TRBJ1-2; tentative D call: TRBD1 (6 bases). There are 13 residues in the CDR3. V lost 3 bases and J 4 bases, leaving 9 bases between the germline ends. CDR1 and CDR2 (germline): KGHSH, LQKENI. The CDR3 sequence is CASSPDSGYGYTF. The CDR3 nucleotides read TGTGCCAGCTCACCGGACAGCGGCTATGGCTACACCTTC.

This clonotype has ten or more counts. The genes are TRBV30 and TRBJ1-3; no clear D gene. V was clipped by 1 base and J by 9 bases, with 7 bases between them. The CDR3 runs to 11 residues. Looked up from germline, CDR1 is GTSNPN and CDR2 is SVGIG (reference sequence). The CDR3 nucleotides are TGTGCCTGGAGTGGAGGCAGCACCATATATTTT. This translates into CAWSGGSTIYF.